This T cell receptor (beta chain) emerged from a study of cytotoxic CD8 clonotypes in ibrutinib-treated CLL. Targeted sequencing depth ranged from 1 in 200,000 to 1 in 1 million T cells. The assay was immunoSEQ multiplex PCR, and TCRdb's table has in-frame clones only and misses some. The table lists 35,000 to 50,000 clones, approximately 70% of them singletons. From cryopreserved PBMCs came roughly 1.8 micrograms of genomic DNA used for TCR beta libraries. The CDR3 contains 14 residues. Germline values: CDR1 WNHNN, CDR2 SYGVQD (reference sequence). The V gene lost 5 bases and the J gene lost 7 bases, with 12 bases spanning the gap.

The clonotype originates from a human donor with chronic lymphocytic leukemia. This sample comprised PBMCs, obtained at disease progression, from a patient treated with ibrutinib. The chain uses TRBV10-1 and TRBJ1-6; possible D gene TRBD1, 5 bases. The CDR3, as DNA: TGCGCCAGCAGTTCCACGGGACTGAATTCACCCCTCCACTTT. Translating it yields CASSSTGLNSPLHF.